The 24 T cell receptor beta chains presented below share a single source sample, sequenced in a study of T-cell reconstitution after alpha-beta-depleted transplantation in children. Unique molecular identifiers tagged the TCRbeta library. TCRdb recomputed calls from the PCR reads with MiXCR, one row per CDR3 protein. The table lists 300,000 to 400,000 distinct CDR3 sequences, around 15% of them singletons, with roughly two fifths in the top ten. Sequenced here: PBMCs, mostly from graft donor cells, sampled 360 days after TCRalphabeta/CD19-depleted stem cell transplant. The receptors derive from a male patient aged 2-15 years who had a stem cell transplant for acute lymphoblastic leukemia, so the T cells may come from the graft donor.

The chain couples TRBV28 to TRBJ1-5; no clear D gene. Trimming stripped 6 bases from V and 5 bases from J, with 11 bases between. This CDR3 has 13 residues. The germline V gene encodes CDR1 MDHEN and CDR2 SYDVKM. CDR3 nucleotide sequence: TGTGCCAGCAGAACCGAACGGGATCAGCCCCAGCATTTT. Amino acids: CASRTERDQPQHF.

The CDR3 loop is CASSHGGAGELFF. The DNA of the CDR3 is TGTGCCAGCAGCCACGGGGGGGCCGGGGAGCTGTTTTTT. V and J are TRBV6-2 or TRBV6-3 and TRBJ2-2, with 8 bases lining up with TRBD2. Losses at the gene ends were 6 bases for V and 6 bases for J; bases not matched to a gene: 3. This CDR3 has 13 residues. The V gene's germline CDR1 is MNHEY and CDR2 SVGEGT.

In its sample, this clonotype was seen a few times. This sequence joins TRBV24-1 and TRBJ2-2; D is possibly TRBD2 (5 bases). Germline V gives CDR1 KGHDR, CDR2 SFDVKD. The ends were cut back, 0 bases at V and 7 bases at J, with 8 bases in the middle. There are 14 residues in the CDR3. This CDR3 reads CATSDLGSGGELFF. DNA of the CDR3: TGTGCCACCAGTGATTTGGGCAGCGGCGGGGAGCTGTTTTTT.

J is TRBJ2-2 and V is TRBV10-3; TRBD2 might be the D (6 bases). Looked up from germline, CDR1 is ENHRY and CDR2 is SYGVKD. Trimming removed 8 bases at V and 5 bases at J, with 12 bases between. CDR3 length: 13 amino acids. This CDR3 reads CAIGRAGTGELFF. The CDR3 nucleotides are TGTGCCATCGGCCGGGCGGGGACCGGGGAGCTGTTTTTT.

The chain links TRBV12-3 or TRBV12-4 to TRBJ2-1, with TRBD2 identical over 12 bases. The CDR3 loop spans 14 amino acids. Losses at the gene ends were 6 bases for V and 9 bases for J; bases not matched to a gene: 6. CDR3 DNA: TGTGCCAGCAGCCAACTAGCGGGAGGTATTGAGCAGTTCTTC. Translated: CASSQLAGGIEQFF.

This clonotype was counted between two and nine times. The V gene is TRBV12-3 or TRBV12-4, the J gene TRBJ2-3, with 10 nucleotides matching TRBD1. V shed 6 bases and J 6 bases; nucleotides not matched to a gene: 15. The CDR3 is 17 amino acids. Here the CDR3 reads CASSQGIDRGRRDTQYF. CDR3 coding DNA: TGTGCCAGCAGCCAAGGCATAGACAGGGGGCGCCGGGATACGCAGTATTTT.

The rearrangement uses TRBV4-3 and TRBJ2-1, with D unclear. CDR3 length equals 14 residues. Trimming left V 1 base short and J 9 bases short, with 13 bases between. CDR1 is LGHNA, CDR2 YSLEER, per germline. The CDR3 reads CASSQAGVPGEQFF. DNA of the CDR3: TGCGCCAGCAGCCAAGCTGGGGTGCCCGGTGAGCAGTTCTTC.

This clonotype was detected a few times. CDR3: CASSASRTSANTGELFF. The CDR3 nucleotides are TGTGCCAGCAGCGCCAGTAGGACTAGCGCGAACACCGGGGAGCTGTTTTTT. The chain uses TRBV9 and TRBJ2-2; TRBD2 matches 9 bases. The V gene's germline CDR1 is SGDLS and CDR2 YYNGEE. The CDR3 length is 17 residues. V gave up 3 bases and J gave up 0 bases; unmatched junction bases: 6.

This clonotype was seen a few times. CDR3 residues: CASSPGLAGIQETQYF. In DNA form, the CDR3 reads TGTGCCAGCAGCCCAGGACTAGCGGGGATCCAAGAGACCCAGTACTTC. The chain is built from TRBV4-2 and TRBJ2-5; 12 nucleotides line up with TRBD2. Germline V gene lookup returns CDR1 LGHNA and CDR2 YNFKEQ. The CDR3 is made up of 16 amino acids. The trim removed 4 bases at V and 1 base at J, leaving 4 bases unmatched.

This clonotype was counted only a few times. J is TRBJ2-2 and V is TRBV7-9, with D maybe TRBD1 (6 bases). The length of the CDR3 is 16 residues. The V end lost 1 base, the J end lost 9 bases, and 18 bases lay between the germline ends. Germline CDR1 is SEHNR and CDR2 is FQNEAQ (reference sequence). The CDR3 loop reads CASSLDPYGQQRELFF. The CDR3 region has the DNA TGTGCCAGCAGCTTAGACCCTTACGGACAGCAAAGGGAGCTGTTTTTT.

The chain joins TRBV18 to TRBJ1-5; the D gene is possibly TRBD1 (6 bases). Germline CDR1 and CDR2: KGHSH and LQKENI. Deletions cut 6 bases from V and 0 bases from J, with 18 bases between. CDR3 length: 17 amino acids. The CDR3 region has the DNA TGTGCCAGCTCCCGGACAGCGGGCGACTTTAGCAATCAGCCCCAGCATTTT. As protein: CASSRTAGDFSNQPQHF.

This clonotype was seen a single time. The chain has TRBV10-3 and TRBJ2-1; 10 nucleotides match TRBD2. The CDR3 is made up of 14 amino acids. CDR1 and CDR2 (germline): ENHRY, SYGVKD. Unmatched junction bases numbered 6, after V lost 5 bases and J lost 8 bases. The CDR3 region is CAISPGTSVHEQFF. DNA of the CDR3: TGTGCCATCAGTCCCGGGACTAGCGTTCATGAGCAGTTCTTC.

The chain links TRBV5-5 to TRBJ2-5, with D uncertain. Germline V gene lookup returns CDR1 SGHKS and CDR2 YYEKEE (reference sequence). CDR3 length: 12 residues. Trimming shortened V by 4 bases and J by 7 bases, and 11 bases separated the two germline ends. CDR3 sequence reads: CASSLPDGTQYF. The CDR3 bases are TGTGCCAGCAGCCTCCCGGATGGGACCCAGTACTTC.

This chain links TRBV18 with TRBJ2-7; the D is unclear. The CDR3 is 15 residues long. The V end lost 6 bases, the J end lost 3 bases, and 18 bases lay between the germline ends. Germline-derived CDR1 and CDR2 are KGHSH and LQKENI. In DNA, the CDR3 is TGTGCCAGCTCCACCACACATAACTACGACTACGAGCAGTACTTC. Translated, it gives CASSTTHNYDYEQYF. The full variable domain, in which reference TRBV18 and TRBJ2-7 provide the parts outside the CDR3, is NAGVMQNPRHLVRRRGQEARLRCSPMKGHSHVYWYRQLPEEGLKFMVYLQKENIIDESGMPKERFSAEFPKEGPSILRIQQVVRGDSAAYFCASSTTHNYDYEQYFGPGTRLTVT.

The sample holds many counts of this clonotype. The chain is built from TRBV9 and TRBJ2-1; TRBD2 might be the D (6 bases). V lost 0 bases and J 7 bases, leaving 17 bases between the germline ends. The CDR3 runs 16 residues. Germline V CDR1 and CDR2: SGDLS, YYNGEE. The CDR3 bases are TGTGCCAGCAGCGTAGTCGTGACCCGGGAGTCGAATGAGCAGTTCTTC. The encoded protein is CASSVVVTRESNEQFF.

This CDR3 is CASRWEAHQETQYF. CDR3 DNA: TGTGCCAGCCGATGGGAGGCCCACCAAGAGACCCAGTACTTC. V gene TRBV28 combines with J gene TRBJ2-5; D is possibly TRBD2 (6 bases). V lost 8 bases and J lost 0, with 13 bases in between. Germline V gives CDR1 MDHEN, CDR2 SYDVKM. This CDR3 has 14 residues.

The rearrangement joins TRBV27 to TRBJ2-1, with D possibly being TRBD1 or TRBD2 (5 bases each). Trimming took off 0 bases at V and 4 bases at J, with 13 bases between the two ends. This CDR3 region has 16 residues. The germline V gene has CDR1 MNHEY and CDR2 SMNVEV (reference sequence). CDR3 loop: CASSLSWDPQYNEQFF. CDR3 in DNA: TGTGCCAGCAGTTTATCATGGGACCCCCAATACAATGAGCAGTTCTTC.

The rearrangement uses TRBV12-3 or TRBV12-4 and TRBJ2-1; D is possibly TRBD2 (6 bases). The CDR3 loop spans 18 amino acids. The CDR3 DNA reads as TGTACCATCAGTTTGGTATATGGACTATTGAGCTCCTACAATGAGCAGTTCTTC. Translated, it gives CTISLVYGLLSSYNEQFF.

This clonotype was found many times. V and J are TRBV6-6 and TRBJ2-3, with D possibly TRBD2 on 5 matching bases. Germline values: CDR1 MNHNY, CDR2 SVGAGI (reference sequence). The CDR3 is made up of 12 amino acids. V was cut by 6 bases and J by 1 base, with 5 bases left in between. CDR3 loop: CASSGGTDTQYF. The CDR3 DNA reads TGTGCCAGCAGCGGGGGCACAGATACGCAGTATTTT.

This clonotype has only a few counts. The CDR3 sequence: CASNTASSYNEQFF. The CDR3 bases are TGTGCCAGCAACACGGCGAGCTCCTACAATGAGCAGTTCTTC. V usage is TRBV6-2 or TRBV6-3 and J usage is TRBJ2-1; D is undetermined. The V gene lost 7 bases and the J gene lost 0 bases, with 10 bases spanning the gap. The germline gives CDR1 MNHEY, CDR2 SVGEGT. This CDR3 region has 14 residues.

The chain joins TRBV7-9 to TRBJ1-4; D is ambiguous. Trimming removed 2 bases at V and 9 bases at J, with 7 bases between. Germline V gene data show CDR1 as SEHNR and CDR2 as FQNEAQ (reference sequence). The CDR3 covers 12 residues. CDR3 loop: CASSLRGKKLFF. The CDR3 DNA is TGTGCCAGCAGCTTACGTGGGAAAAAACTGTTTTTT.

This clonotype was seen only a few times. The rearrangement links TRBV12-3 or TRBV12-4 to TRBJ1-1; D remains unclear. The CDR3 contains 10 residues. Trimming took 3 bases from V and 8 from J, leaving 4 bases between them. CDR3 region: CASSFREAFF. The CDR3 nucleotides read TGTGCCAGCAGTTTCAGGGAAGCTTTCTTT.

This clonotype was seen many times. This chain links TRBV10-3 with TRBJ2-5; possibly TRBD1 or TRBD2 for D (5 bases each). The V gene's germline CDR1 is ENHRY and CDR2 SYGVKD. The CDR3 runs to 13 residues. Trimming took 7 bases from V and 4 from J, leaving 13 bases between them. The CDR3 nucleotides are TGTGCCATCACCTCGGGGCCGGGAGAGACCCAGTACTTC. It is translated as CAITSGPGETQYF.

The chain links TRBV10-3 to TRBJ2-1; 12 bases are shared with TRBD2. The CDR3 consists of 13 residues. Germline V gives CDR1 ENHRY, CDR2 SYGVKD. Trimming cost V 6 bases and J 7 bases; bases outside gene matches: 1. The CDR3 spells CAIRLAGGNEQFF. CDR3 nucleotide sequence: TGTGCCATCAGGCTAGCGGGAGGGAATGAGCAGTTCTTC.